This T cell receptor beta chain stems from a study of T cells after yellow fever vaccination. The TCR cDNA carried a universal primer site and UMIs from 5'RACE template switching. Via MiXCR, TCRdb re-called the 5' RACE reads, giving one row per CDR3 protein. The sample has approximately 74,000 distinct CDR3 sequences; roughly 7.4% are singletons. This CDR3 contains 15 residues. The trim removed 6 bases at V and 2 bases at J, leaving 8 bases unmatched. This clonotype was found many times. The chain recombines TRBV12-3 or TRBV12-4 with TRBJ2-5, with 8 bases aligning to TRBD2. The sequence was obtained from a man between 18 and 35 years old who received the YFV17D yellow fever vaccine. Specimen: CD8+ T cells sorted from PBMCs, collected 5 days after the first yellow fever vaccination. Here the CDR3 DNA reads TGTGCCAGCAGCTGGGGTAGCGGGGCACAAGAGACCCAGTACTTC. It yields the protein CASSWGSGAQETQYF.